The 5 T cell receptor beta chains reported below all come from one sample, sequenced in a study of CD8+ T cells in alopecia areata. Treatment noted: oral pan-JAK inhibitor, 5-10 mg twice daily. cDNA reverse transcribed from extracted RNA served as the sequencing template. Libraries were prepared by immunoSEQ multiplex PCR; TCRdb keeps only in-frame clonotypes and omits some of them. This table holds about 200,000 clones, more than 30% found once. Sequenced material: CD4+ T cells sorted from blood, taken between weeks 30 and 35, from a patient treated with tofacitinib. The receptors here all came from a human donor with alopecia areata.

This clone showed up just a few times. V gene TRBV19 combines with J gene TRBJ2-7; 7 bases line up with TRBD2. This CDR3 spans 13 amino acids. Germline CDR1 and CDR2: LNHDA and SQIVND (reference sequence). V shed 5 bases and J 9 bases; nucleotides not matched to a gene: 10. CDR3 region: CASSPSGPTGQYF. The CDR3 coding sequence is TGTGCCAGTAGTCCTAGCGGACCTACGGGGCAGTACTTC. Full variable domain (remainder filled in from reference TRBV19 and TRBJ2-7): DGGITQSPKYLFRKEGQNVTLSCEQNLNHDAMYWYRQDPGQGLRLIYYSQIVNDFQKGDIAEGYSVSREKKESFPLTVTSAQKNPTAFYLCASSPSGPTGQYFGPGTRLTVT.

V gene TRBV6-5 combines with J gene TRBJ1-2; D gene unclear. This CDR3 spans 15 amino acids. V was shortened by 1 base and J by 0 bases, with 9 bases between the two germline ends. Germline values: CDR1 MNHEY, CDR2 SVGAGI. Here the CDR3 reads CASSYYHSTNYGYTF. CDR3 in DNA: TGTGCCAGCAGTTACTACCACAGTACTAACTATGGCTACACCTTC.

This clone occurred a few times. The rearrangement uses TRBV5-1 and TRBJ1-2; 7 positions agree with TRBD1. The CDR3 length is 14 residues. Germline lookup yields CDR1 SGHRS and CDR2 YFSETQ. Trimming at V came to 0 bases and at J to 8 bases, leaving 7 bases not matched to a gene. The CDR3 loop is CASSLAVDRVGYTF. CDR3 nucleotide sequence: TGCGCCAGCAGCTTGGCCGTCGACAGGGTCGGCTACACCTTC.

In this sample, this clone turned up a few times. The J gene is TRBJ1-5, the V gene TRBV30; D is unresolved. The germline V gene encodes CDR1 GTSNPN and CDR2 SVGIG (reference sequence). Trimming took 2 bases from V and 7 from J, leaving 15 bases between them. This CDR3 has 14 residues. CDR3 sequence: CAWSPRQRRQPQHF. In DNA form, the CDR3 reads TGTGCCTGGAGTCCCCGCCAGAGGAGGCAGCCCCAGCATTTT.

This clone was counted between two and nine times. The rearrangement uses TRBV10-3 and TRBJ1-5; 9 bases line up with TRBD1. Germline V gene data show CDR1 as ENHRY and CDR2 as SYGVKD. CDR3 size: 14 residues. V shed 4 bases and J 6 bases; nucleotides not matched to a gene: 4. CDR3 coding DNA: TGTGCCATCAGTGGACAGGGGGGTGGTCAGCCCCAGCATTTT. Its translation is CAISGQGGGQPQHF.